These T cell receptor beta chains were read from a single sample in a study of blood T cells in healthy people across ages. Each CDR3 protein gets one entry after TCRdb re-called the 5' RACE reads with MiXCR. The sample holds about 1.4 million distinct CDR3 sequences; approximately 59% are singletons and the top ten take approximately 7%. The sequencing input was blood. The receptors originated from a young man in good health. The CDR3 runs from the conserved cysteine through the conserved F or W. D genes are given only for firm matches. Size is omitted from some rows. Given values are once, few, many or a class for expanded clones.

cdr3_nt	cdr3_aa	v_call	j_call	cdr3_length	d_call	clone_size
TGTGCCATCAGGAACAGGGGAAACGACGGGGAGCAGTACTTC	CAIRNRGNDGEQYF	TRBV10-3	TRBJ2-7	14	TRBD1	-
TGTGCCAGCAGTTACTCGATGTCAGTCCGTGTACAGACCCAGTACTTC	CASSYSMSVRVQTQYF	TRBV6-5	TRBJ2-5	16	-	few
TGCAGTGCTAGAACCGACAGGGCGAGGCATGAAAAACTGTTTTTT	CSARTDRARHEKLFF	TRBV20-1	TRBJ1-4	15	TRBD1	-
TGCAGTGCTAGAGAGCAATTCACAGATACGCAGTATTTT	CSAREQFTDTQYF	TRBV20-1	TRBJ2-3	13	-	-
TGCAGTGCCAGCGACAGCGGGCGGTCCTACAATGAGCAGTTCTTC	CSASDSGRSYNEQFF	TRBV20-1	TRBJ2-1	15	-	-
TGCAGTGCCCTCGGGACAGGCTCCTACGAGCAGTACTTC	CSALGTGSYEQYF	TRBV20-1	TRBJ2-7	13	TRBD1	-
TGTGCCAGCAGCTTATTAGGAACGGACAGGGGCCCCCCCAAGTACTTC	CASSLLGTDRGPPKYF	TRBV13	TRBJ2-7	16	TRBD1	once
TGTGCCAGCAGGGTACAGGGGGTCGCCACTGAAGCTTTCTTT	CASRVQGVATEAFF	TRBV2	TRBJ1-1	14	TRBD1	-
TGTGCCAGCAGTTCTCCCCAGATGGGGTACAATGAGCAGTACTTC	CASSSPQMGYNEQYF	TRBV27	TRBJ2-7	15	-	-
TGCAGTGCTAGAGACTGGTCGACAGGGGATCTCAACGAGCAGTACTTC	CSARDWSTGDLNEQYF	TRBV20-1	TRBJ2-7	16	TRBD1	few
TGCGCCAGCAGCCAAGGGGGCGGGATAGATACGCAGTATTTT	CASSQGGGIDTQYF	TRBV4-3	TRBJ2-3	14	-	-
TGTGCCAGCAGCTTGGGCGTCCAAGATGGCTACACCTTC	CASSLGVQDGYTF	TRBV5-5	TRBJ1-2	13	-	-
TGCAGCGCAGTCGGGACAGGGGGTGGTACTGAAGCTTTCTTT	CSAVGTGGGTEAFF	TRBV29-1	TRBJ1-1	14	TRBD1	-
TGCGCCAGCAGCCAAGATGTACTTCTGCCGGGACTCCCGGCCCACGAGCAGTACTTC	CASSQDVLLPGLPAHEQYF	TRBV4-1	TRBJ2-7	19	-	-
TGTGCCAGCAGTTACTCGAATGCGCTAGCGGGAAGGGGGAATGAGCAGTTCTTC	CASSYSNALAGRGNEQFF	TRBV6-5	TRBJ2-1	18	TRBD2	-
TGTGCCAGCAGTTACCGCGCCTCGTTCACAGATACGCAGTATTTT	CASSYRASFTDTQYF	TRBV6-5	TRBJ2-3	15	-	few
TGCAGTGCCCACAGACTAGCGGCTAATTGGGATACGCAGTATTTT	CSAHRLAANWDTQYF	TRBV20-1	TRBJ2-3	15	TRBD2	-
TGCGCCAGCAGCCAAGAGAGGCCAAACAATGAGCAGTTCTTC	CASSQERPNNEQFF	TRBV4-1	TRBJ2-1	14	-	-
TGCAGTGCTAGAGACGGGAGTAGGGTGGAATACGAGCAGTACTTC	CSARDGSRVEYEQYF	TRBV20-1	TRBJ2-7	15	-	-
TGTGCCAGCAGTTTATTGAGGCCTATTCAAGAGACCCAGTACTTC	CASSLLRPIQETQYF	TRBV28	TRBJ2-5	15	-	few
TGTGCCAGCAGGGGGGGACAGGAGAACACCGGGGAGCTGTTTTTT	CASRGGQENTGELFF	TRBV12-3/TRBV12-4	TRBJ2-2	15	TRBD1	-
TGTGCCAGCAGTTTAATACTCGGGGAGCTGTTTTTT	CASSLILGELFF	TRBV27	TRBJ2-2	12	-	few
TGTGCCAGCAGCCCACTAGGGGGTACTCGCTACAATGAGCAGTTCTTC	CASSPLGGTRYNEQFF	TRBV14	TRBJ2-1	16	-	once
TGTGCCAGCAAGGGATCACCCCTCCACTTT	CASKGSPLHF	TRBV2	TRBJ1-6	10	-	-
TGCGCCAGCAGCTCCGGACAGAGTAATTCACCCCTCCACTTT	CASSSGQSNSPLHF	TRBV5-1	TRBJ1-6	14	-	many
TGCGCCAGCAGCCAGATCGGACAGGGGAATGGCTACACCTTC	CASSQIGQGNGYTF	TRBV4-1	TRBJ1-2	14	TRBD1	-
TGCGCCAGCAGCCTGGGCTCCTCCAACAATGAGCAGTTCTTC	CASSLGSSNNEQFF	TRBV4-1	TRBJ2-1	14	-	-
TGCAGTGCTAGCTCCCCCGGGCAGTTAGGCAAAAACATTCAGTACTTC	CSASSPGQLGKNIQYF	TRBV20-1	TRBJ2-4	16	-	-
TGTGCCAGCAGCCAGACACTATTAGGACTAGCGGGGCCGATGTCTGAGCAGTTCTTC	CASSQTLLGLAGPMSEQFF	TRBV7-8	TRBJ2-1	19	TRBD2	-
TGTGCCAGCAGTGCGGAGACCGTGGGCTACACCTTC	CASSAETVGYTF	TRBV2	TRBJ1-2	12	-	-
TGCGCCAGCAGCCAAGAAGCAGGGACGGGCGGGGAGACCCAGTACTTC	CASSQEAGTGGETQYF	TRBV4-3	TRBJ2-5	16	-	-
TGTGCCAGCAGGGCAGGGGTTGGCAATCAGCCCCAGCATTTT	CASRAGVGNQPQHF	TRBV6-5	TRBJ1-5	14	-	-
TGCGCCAGCAGCCAAGTTTTAAGACTCCGTTCAACTAATGAAAAACTGTTTTTT	CASSQVLRLRSTNEKLFF	TRBV4-1	TRBJ1-4	18	-	few
TGCGCCAGCAGCCCTGCCCCCGGGACAGGGGGCGCTGACTATGGCTACACCTTC	CASSPAPGTGGADYGYTF	TRBV4-1	TRBJ1-2	18	TRBD1	-
TGCGCCAGCAGCGGACTAGCGGTGGGGCATGAGCAGTTCTTC	CASSGLAVGHEQFF	TRBV10-2	TRBJ2-1	14	TRBD2	-
TGTGCCAGCAGCTCAGAGAGTGGTGGCTACACCTTC	CASSSESGGYTF	TRBV7-2	TRBJ1-2	12	-	-
TGTGCCAGCAGCCAAGATCTGCATTATGGCTACACCTTC	CASSQDLHYGYTF	TRBV3-1	TRBJ1-2	13	-	-
TGTGCCAGCAGTTTGGACGGACCAGGTGAAGCTTTCTTT	CASSLDGPGEAFF	TRBV12-3/TRBV12-4	TRBJ1-1	13	-	-
TGTGCCAGCAGTTACTTCGGAAACCCCGCGAACACCGGGGAGCTGTTTTTT	CASSYFGNPANTGELFF	TRBV6-2/TRBV6-3	TRBJ2-2	17	-	-
TGTGCCAGCAGCTTAGTGCGGAGGGGAGGAGAGACCCAGTACTTC	CASSLVRRGGETQYF	TRBV7-2	TRBJ2-5	15	-	few
TGCGCCAGCAGCTTGGACGGCTCTGGAAACACCATATATTTT	CASSLDGSGNTIYF	TRBV5-1	TRBJ1-3	14	-	-
TGTGCCAGCAGCCTACAGGGGTGGAGCACAGATACGCAGTATTTT	CASSLQGWSTDTQYF	TRBV3-1	TRBJ2-3	15	TRBD1	-
TGTGCCAGCAGCCCAACCCGCGACAGGGGGGATCAGCCCCAGCATTTT	CASSPTRDRGDQPQHF	TRBV7-8	TRBJ1-5	16	TRBD1	-
TGTGCCAGCAGTTTAACGATAGGGTTCCAAGAGACCCAGTACTTC	CASSLTIGFQETQYF	TRBV27	TRBJ2-5	15	-	few
TGCAGTGCGAAGGACTCATTCTCCTACAATGAGCAGTTCTTC	CSAKDSFSYNEQFF	TRBV20-1	TRBJ2-1	14	-	-
TGCAGTGCCTCAGGACTAGCGGGAGTCTTTACCGGCGAGCAGTACTTC	CSASGLAGVFTGEQYF	TRBV20-1	TRBJ2-7	16	TRBD2	-
TGTGCCAGCAGCCAATTAGTTCTATACAATGAGCAGTTCTTC	CASSQLVLYNEQFF	TRBV14	TRBJ2-1	14	-	-
TGTGCCAGCAGCAGTGGGGAACCGGGACTAATCGACTCCTACGAGCAGTACTTC	CASSSGEPGLIDSYEQYF	TRBV5-5	TRBJ2-7	18	TRBD2	-
TGCAGTGCTACCCCCGGGGATCGCTACGAGCAGTACTTC	CSATPGDRYEQYF	TRBV20-1	TRBJ2-7	13	-	-
TGTGCCAGCAGTTACCGAAGACAGAAGGGGTACTATGGCTACACCTTC	CASSYRRQKGYYGYTF	TRBV6-5	TRBJ1-2	16	-	-
TGTGCCATCAGTGAGGGGGACAGGGCCACCTACGAGCAGTACTTC	CAISEGDRATYEQYF	TRBV10-3	TRBJ2-7	15	TRBD1	few
TGCGCCAGCAGCTCAGGGGGACTAGCGGGAACCTCCTACGAGCAGTACTTC	CASSSGGLAGTSYEQYF	TRBV5-1	TRBJ2-7	17	TRBD2	-
TGCGCCAGCAGCAAAGGACTGCCAATGGATACGCAGTATTTT	CASSKGLPMDTQYF	TRBV5-1	TRBJ2-3	14	-	once